This TCR beta chain was identified during a study of neurological immune-mediated disorders. Overall study findings and caveats: The multiple sclerosis repertoire cluster lacked an association with any feature, whether clinical or MRI.

The CDR3 is 14 residues long. Germline-derived CDR1 and CDR2 are SGHRS and YFSETQ. V gave up 0 bases and J gave up 3 bases, with 9 bases separating them. Sequencing runs each yielded over 170 million TCR-beta sequences from 15-18 subjects. TCRdb re-analysed the 5' RACE reads in MiXCR, keeping a single row per CDR3 protein. The sample has over 35,000 distinct CDR3 sequences; 2.5% are singletons. This clonotype occurred many times. Its antigen is unknown. This TCR derives from a man between 45 and 60 years old with multiple sclerosis. The source material was PBMCs. The gene calls are TRBV5-1 and TRBJ2-5; D is uncertain. The CDR3 DNA is TGCGCCAGCAGCTTGGTTAGTACCGAAGAGACCCAGTACTTC. It encodes CASSLVSTEETQYF. The full variable domain, in which reference TRBV5-1 and TRBJ2-5 provide the parts outside the CDR3, is KAGVTQTPRYLIKTRGQQVTLSCSPISGHRSVSWYQQTPGQGLQFLFEYFSETQRNKGNFPGRFSGRQFSNSRSEMNVSTLELGDSALYLCASSLVSTEETQYFGPGTRLLVL.